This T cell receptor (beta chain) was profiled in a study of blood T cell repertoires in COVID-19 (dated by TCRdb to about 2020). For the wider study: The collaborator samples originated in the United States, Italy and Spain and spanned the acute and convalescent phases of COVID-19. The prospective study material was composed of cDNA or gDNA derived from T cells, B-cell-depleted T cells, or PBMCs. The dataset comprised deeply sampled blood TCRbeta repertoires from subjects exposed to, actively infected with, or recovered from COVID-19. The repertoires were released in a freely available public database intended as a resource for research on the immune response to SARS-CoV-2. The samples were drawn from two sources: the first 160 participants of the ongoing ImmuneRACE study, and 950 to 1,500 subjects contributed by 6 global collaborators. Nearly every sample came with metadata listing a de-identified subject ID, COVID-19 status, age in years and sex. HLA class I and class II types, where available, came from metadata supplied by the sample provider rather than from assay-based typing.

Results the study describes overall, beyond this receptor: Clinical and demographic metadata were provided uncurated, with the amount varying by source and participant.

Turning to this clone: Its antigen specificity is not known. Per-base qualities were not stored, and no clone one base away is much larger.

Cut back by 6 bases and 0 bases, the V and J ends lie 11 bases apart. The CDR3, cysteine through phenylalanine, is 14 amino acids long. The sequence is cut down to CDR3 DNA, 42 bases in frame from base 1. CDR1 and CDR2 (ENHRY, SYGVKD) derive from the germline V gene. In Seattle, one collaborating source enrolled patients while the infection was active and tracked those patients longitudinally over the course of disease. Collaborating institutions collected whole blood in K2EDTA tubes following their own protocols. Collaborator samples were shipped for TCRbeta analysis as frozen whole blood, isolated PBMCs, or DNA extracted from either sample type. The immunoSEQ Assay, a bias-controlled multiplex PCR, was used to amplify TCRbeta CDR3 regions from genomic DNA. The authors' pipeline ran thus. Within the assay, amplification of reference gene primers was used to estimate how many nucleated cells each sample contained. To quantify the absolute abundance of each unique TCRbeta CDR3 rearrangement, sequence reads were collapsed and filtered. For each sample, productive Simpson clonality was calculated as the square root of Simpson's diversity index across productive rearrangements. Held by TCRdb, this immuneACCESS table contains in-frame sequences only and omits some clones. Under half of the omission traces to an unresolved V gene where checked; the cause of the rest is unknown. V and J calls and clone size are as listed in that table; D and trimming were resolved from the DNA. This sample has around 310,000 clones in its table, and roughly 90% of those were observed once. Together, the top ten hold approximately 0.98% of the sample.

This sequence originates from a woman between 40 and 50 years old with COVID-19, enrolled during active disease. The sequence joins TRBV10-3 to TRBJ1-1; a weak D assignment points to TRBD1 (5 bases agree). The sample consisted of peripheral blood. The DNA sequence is TGTGCCATCAGGGGTGACAGATTGAACACTGAAGCTTTCTTT. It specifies CAIRGDRLNTEAFF.